The present entry profiles one TCR beta chain with its context. Its specificity is unknown. Since a much larger clone is just one base distant, this may be a read error. A sample-barcoded 5' primer and a J-beta primer mix were used in a second PCR of roughly 7 to 11 cycles. One entry per CDR3 protein results from TCRdb running MiXCR on the 5' RACE reads. The sample yields some 940,000 distinct CDR3 sequences, roughly 29% seen once. V lost 4 bases to trimming and J lost 5 bases, with 17 bases between them. Per the germline V gene, CDR1 is SQVTM and CDR2 is ANQGSEA. This CDR3 has 14 residues. This sample is drawn from a study of blood T cells in healthy people across ages. Broader study findings: The diversity estimates, figures obtained from one million T cells, were considered underestimates. A strong correlation was seen between TCR beta diversity and naive T cell percentage.

The same sample was also studied in work on T cells of mothers and their children. In that study: cDNA synthesis used all extracted RNA, 1.5 ug per 15 ul.

This receptor was taken from a woman in her thirties or forties in good health. The chain is built from TRBV29-1 and TRBJ2-5; a weak D match, TRBD2 (6 bases). Sequencing was carried out using blood. The chain's CDR3 is CSVASGQGGETQYF. CDR3 coding DNA: TGCAGCGTTGCGAGCGGGCAGGGAGGCGAGACCCAGTACTTC. Full variable domain (outside the CDR3, taken from reference TRBV29-1 and TRBJ2-5): SAVISQKPSRDICQRGTSLTIQCQVDSQVTMMFWYRQQPGQSLTLIATANQGSEATYESGFVIDKFPISRPNLTFSTLTVSNMSPEDSSIYLCSVASGQGGETQYFGPGTRLLVL.